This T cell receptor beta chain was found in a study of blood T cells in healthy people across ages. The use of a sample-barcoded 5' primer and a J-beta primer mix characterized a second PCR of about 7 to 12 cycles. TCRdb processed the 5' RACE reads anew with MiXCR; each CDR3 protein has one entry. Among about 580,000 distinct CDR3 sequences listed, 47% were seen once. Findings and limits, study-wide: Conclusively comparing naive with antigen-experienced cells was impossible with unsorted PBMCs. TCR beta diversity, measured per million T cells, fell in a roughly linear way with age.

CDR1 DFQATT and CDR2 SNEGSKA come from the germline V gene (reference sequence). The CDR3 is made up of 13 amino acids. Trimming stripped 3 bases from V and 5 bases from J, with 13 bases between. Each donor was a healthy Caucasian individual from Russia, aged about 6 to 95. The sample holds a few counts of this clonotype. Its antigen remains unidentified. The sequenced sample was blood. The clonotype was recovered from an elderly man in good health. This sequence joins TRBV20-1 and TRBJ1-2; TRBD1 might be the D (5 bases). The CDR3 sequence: CSASLGRRYGYTF. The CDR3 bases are TGCAGTGCTAGTCTGGGGCGCCGGTATGGCTACACCTTC.